This TCR beta chain was recorded in a study of shared T cell receptors in the human thymus. This clone was counted only a few times. V gave up 5 bases and J gave up 3 bases; unmatched junction bases: 6. The CDR3 has 15 amino acids. Per germline, CDR1 SGHAT and CDR2 FQNNGV. Sequencing used immunoSEQ multiplex PCR; TCRdb keeps in-frame clones, though not all of them. Of roughly 500,000 clones detected, around three quarters appear once; the ten largest clones hold more than 0.01%. These data also formed part of another study, on human thymus T cells. That publication notes: The sample donors, healthy Finnish infants, were having corrective surgery for congenital heart defects. Corrective cardiac surgery supplied the resected thymus tissue. An apparent bias in V and J gene usage was seen in thymic and blood repertoires.

The sequence derives from a boy under three years old with a congenital heart defect. The source material was thymocytes. The chain uses TRBV11-2 and TRBJ2-7; TRBD1 matches at 11 bases. CDR3 residues: CASSRGGTGGYEQYF. The CDR3, as DNA: TGTGCCAGCAGCCGGGGGGGGACAGGGGGCTACGAGCAGTACTTC.